The 18 T cell receptor beta chains reported below all come from one sample, sequenced in a study of cytomegalovirus exposure and HLA in healthy donors. 60 Vbeta and 13 Jbeta primers were used in PCR. Repertoires were generated with immunoSEQ multiplex PCR, while TCRdb's copy carries only in-frame clones and drops some. The repertoire holds roughly 180,000 clones, with roughly 80% as singletons. The sequencing sample was made of PBMCs. Receptor source: a male donor in good health and CMV-seronegative.

The rearrangement links TRBV19 to TRBJ1-5; possibly TRBD1 for D (6 bases). This CDR3 region has 13 residues. Deletions cut 5 bases from V and 4 bases from J, with 9 bases between. Germline-derived CDR1 and CDR2 are LNHDA and SQIVND (reference sequence). As DNA, the CDR3 is TGTGCCAGTAGTTGGGACAATAATCAGCCCCAGCATTTT. It encodes CASSWDNNQPQHF.

The chain carries TRBV7-9 and TRBJ2-1; 11 bases align to TRBD2. V shed 0 bases, J shed 0 bases, and the junction held 7 bases outside the gene matches. The germline CDR1 and CDR2 sequences are SEHNR and FQNEAQ (reference sequence). The CDR3 covers 19 residues. In nucleotides, the CDR3 is TGTGCCAGCAGCTTAGCGCTGGGACTAGCGGTTCACTCCTACAATGAGCAGTTCTTC. It codes for CASSLALGLAVHSYNEQFF.

This clone has a handful of counts. This chain joins TRBV29-1 and TRBJ1-1; TRBD1 agrees at 9 bases. CDR1 is SQVTM, CDR2 ANQGSEA, per germline. This CDR3 has 13 residues. V gave up 7 bases and J gave up 1 base; unmatched junction bases: 4. The CDR3: CSGQGVGNTEAFF. CDR3 sequence (DNA): TGCAGCGGACAGGGGGTGGGGAACACTGAAGCTTTCTTT. Full variable domain (outside the CDR3, taken from reference TRBV29-1 and TRBJ1-1): SAVISQKPSRDICQRGTSLTIQCQVDSQVTMMFWYRQQPGQSLTLIATANQGSEATYESGFVIDKFPISRPNLTFSTLTVSNMSPEDSSIYLCSGQGVGNTEAFFGQGTRLTVV.

The gene calls are TRBV5-6 and TRBJ2-7; 8 nucleotides line up with TRBD2. This CDR3 comprises 14 residues. CDR1 is SGHDT, CDR2 YYEEEE, per germline. Germline trimming cut 4 bases from V and 6 bases from J; bases unmatched to any gene: 9. In DNA form, the CDR3 reads TGTGCCAGCAGCCAGGGACTAGTGGCAGGCGAGCAGTACTTC. Translating it yields CASSQGLVAGEQYF. The entire variable domain, with the rest obtained from reference TRBV5-6 and TRBJ2-7, is as follows: DAGVTQSPTHLIKTRGQQVTLRCSPKSGHDTVSWYQQALGQGPQFIFQYYEEEERQRGNFPDRFSGHQFPNYSSELNVNALLLGDSALYLCASSQGLVAGEQYFGPGTRLTVT.

The CDR3, as DNA: TGTGCCAGCAGCTTAGCGGCTAGCGGGGGCCAAGAGACCCAGTACTTC. Its protein is CASSLAASGGQETQYF. This chain uses TRBV7-2 with TRBJ2-5, with 10 bases fitting TRBD2. V lost 0 bases, J lost 1 base, and 2 bases stayed unmatched. The CDR3 runs 16 residues. Per the germline V gene, CDR1 is SGHTA and CDR2 is FQGNSA.

This clone was counted a single time. As DNA, the CDR3 is TGTGCCAGCAGGAAAGACAGGGCGGTGGAAGAGACCCAGTACTTC. It translates to CASRKDRAVEETQYF. The chain links TRBV2 to TRBJ2-5; TRBD1 aligns across 7 bases. Per germline, CDR1 SNHLY and CDR2 FYNNEI. The CDR3 sequence is 15 residues long. Trimming took 6 bases from V and 3 from J; bases not matched to a gene: 10.

The chain couples TRBV28 to TRBJ2-5; D perhaps matches TRBD1 (6 bases). V lost 2 bases, J lost 2 bases, and 21 bases lay in between. Germline V lookup: CDR1 MDHEN, CDR2 SYDVKM. The CDR3 runs 18 residues. DNA of the CDR3: TGTGCCAGCAGTTTACGAGGACAGACACGGGTTAAGCAAGAGACCCAGTACTTC. Translating gives CASSLRGQTRVKQETQYF.

The chain employs TRBV28 and TRBJ1-2; possibly TRBD1 for D (5 bases). With 3 bases removed from V and 0 bases from J, the gap between germline ends came to 8 bases. CDR3 length: 14 residues. Germline CDR1 MDHEN, CDR2 SYDVKM. This chain's CDR3 is CASSFRAANYGYTF. The CDR3 DNA reads TGTGCCAGCAGTTTCAGGGCCGCTAACTATGGCTACACCTTC.

This clone has a handful of counts. This chain uses TRBV6-5 with TRBJ2-7; possibly TRBD1 for D (6 bases). Germline loops: CDR1 MNHEY, CDR2 SVGAGI. This CDR3 is 12 amino acids long. V was shortened by 8 bases and J by 6 bases, with 14 bases between the two germline ends. The CDR3 bases are TGTGCCAGCTCCCAGGGGAGCGCCGAGCAGTACTTC. Amino acids: CASSQGSAEQYF.

A word on this clone: The same CDR3 can be traced to other DNA sequences in this sample. The rearrangement uses TRBV19 and TRBJ2-7; D is unresolved. Germline CDR1 is LNHDA and CDR2 is SQIVND (reference sequence). CDR3 length: 12 amino acids. With 1 base removed from V and 3 bases from J, the gap between germline ends came to 4 bases. The CDR3 bases are TGTGCCAGTAGTATAGGAGGCTACGAGCAGTACTTC. It yields the protein CASSIGGYEQYF. Looking up the rest from reference TRBV19 and TRBJ2-7 gives the full variable domain: DGGITQSPKYLFRKEGQNVTLSCEQNLNHDAMYWYRQDPGQGLRLIYYSQIVNDFQKGDIAEGYSVSREKKESFPLTVTSAQKNPTAFYLCASSIGGYEQYFGPGTRLTVT.

J is TRBJ1-2 and V is TRBV14; a weak D match, TRBD1 (6 bases). Trimming took 4 bases from V and 6 from J, leaving 9 bases between them. The germline CDR1 and CDR2 sequences are SGHDN and FVKESK. The CDR3 is 12 residues long. CDR3 region: CASSRYRDGYTF. CDR3 nucleotides: TGTGCCAGCAGCCGCTACAGGGATGGCTACACCTTC.

The rearrangement links TRBV13 to TRBJ2-7; maybe TRBD2 (6 bases). Germline assignment: CDR1 PRHDT and CDR2 FYEKMQ (reference sequence). CDR3 length: 14 amino acids. V was shortened by 0 bases and J by 0 bases, with 6 bases between the two germline ends. The CDR3 nucleotides read TGTGCCAGCAGCTTAGGTAGCGGCTCCTACGAGCAGTACTTC. This encodes CASSLGSGSYEQYF. Complete variable domain (other parts from reference TRBV13 and TRBJ2-7): AAGVIQSPRHLIKEKRETATLKCYPIPRHDTVYWYQQGPGQDPQFLISFYEKMQSDKGSIPDRFSAQQFSDYHSELNMSSLELGDSALYFCASSLGSGSYEQYFGPGTRLTVT.

The V gene is TRBV6-4, the J gene TRBJ1-1, with 8 nucleotides matching TRBD1. CDR1 and CDR2 (germline): MRHNA, SNTAGT. The CDR3 covers 16 residues. The J segment lost 4 bases and the V segment lost 9 bases, leaving 16 bases of the junction unmatched. The CDR3, as DNA: TGTGCCAGTCGGGAACAGGGGGATGGTTTGGGCACTGAAGCTTTCTTT. Its translation: CASREQGDGLGTEAFF.

V gene TRBV28 combines with J gene TRBJ2-3; TRBD2 aligns across 15 bases. The CDR3 runs 19 residues. Trimming removed 1 base from V and 3 bases from J; junction bases left unmatched: 8. Germline V gene data show CDR1 as MDHEN and CDR2 as SYDVKM. The CDR3 here is CASSLSWTSGRGGTDTQYF. The CDR3 bases are TGTGCCAGCAGTTTATCCTGGACTAGCGGGAGGGGGGGAACAGATACGCAGTATTTT.

The chain carries TRBV7-6 and TRBJ2-1; D perhaps matches TRBD2 (5 bases). Trimming stripped 5 bases from V and 2 bases from J, with 16 bases between. The CDR3 covers 16 residues. The germline V gene has CDR1 SGHVS and CDR2 FNYEAQ. CDR3 region: CASSTSEGFTYNEQFF. The CDR3 DNA sequence: TGTGCCAGCAGCACCAGTGAGGGATTCACCTACAATGAGCAGTTCTTC.

The chain carries TRBV28 and TRBJ1-1, with TRBD1 matching over 7 bases. The germline gives CDR1 MDHEN, CDR2 SYDVKM. This CDR3 comprises 13 residues. V was clipped by 4 bases and J by 2 bases; unmatched bases: 1. As DNA, the CDR3 is TGTGCCAGCAGTTACAGGGGAAACACTGAAGCTTTCTTT. Its protein product is CASSYRGNTEAFF.

This rearrangement joins TRBV29-1 to TRBJ1-1; TRBD1 agrees at 7 bases. The ends lost 4 bases at V and 0 bases at J; junction bases unmatched: 11. CDR1 is SQVTM, CDR2 ANQGSEA, per germline. The CDR3 covers 16 residues. CDR3 bases: TGCAGCGTTGGCCCGCCGGACAGGCGTATGAACACTGAAGCTTTCTTT. Translating gives CSVGPPDRRMNTEAFF.

This chain connects TRBV5-1 to TRBJ2-1, with 8 bases fitting TRBD2. Per the germline V gene, CDR1 is SGHRS and CDR2 is YFSETQ. V trimming: 4 bases; J trimming: 7 bases; junction bases outside the gene matches: 10. CDR3 length equals 15 residues. CDR3 loop: CASSQRAGAGNEQFF. Written as DNA, the CDR3 is TGCGCCAGCAGCCAGAGAGCGGGAGCTGGTAATGAGCAGTTCTTC.